This T cell receptor beta chain is from a study of blood T cell repertoires in COVID-19. Turning to the study itself: Donors in the United States, Italy and Spain gave samples during acute or convalescent COVID-19. T cells, B-cell-depleted T cells, or PBMCs supplied cDNA or gDNA.

Authors' processing steps: Reference gene primers were amplified, and this amplification served to estimate nucleated cell counts. Assay: immunoSEQ multiplex PCR; the TCRdb copy retains only in-frame clones and omits some. V, J and clone size are taken as reported in that table, and D and trimming were inferred from the DNA itself. The table lists some 120,000 clones, more than 70% of them singletons, with about 5.4% in the top ten. This clone was seen a single time. The CDR3 length is 15 residues. V shed 6 bases and J shed 8 bases, with 22 bases lying between them. Per germline, CDR1 SGHTA and CDR2 FQGNSA.

This TCR came from a man older than 75 with active or convalescent COVID-19. The chain couples TRBV7-2 to TRBJ1-2, with D possibly matching TRBD1 (6 bases). Sequenced sample: peripheral blood. The DNA for the CDR3 is TGTGCCAGCAGAGAAACGGGACAACGAAAGGGCGGCTACACCTTC. Its protein product is CASRETGQRKGGYTF.